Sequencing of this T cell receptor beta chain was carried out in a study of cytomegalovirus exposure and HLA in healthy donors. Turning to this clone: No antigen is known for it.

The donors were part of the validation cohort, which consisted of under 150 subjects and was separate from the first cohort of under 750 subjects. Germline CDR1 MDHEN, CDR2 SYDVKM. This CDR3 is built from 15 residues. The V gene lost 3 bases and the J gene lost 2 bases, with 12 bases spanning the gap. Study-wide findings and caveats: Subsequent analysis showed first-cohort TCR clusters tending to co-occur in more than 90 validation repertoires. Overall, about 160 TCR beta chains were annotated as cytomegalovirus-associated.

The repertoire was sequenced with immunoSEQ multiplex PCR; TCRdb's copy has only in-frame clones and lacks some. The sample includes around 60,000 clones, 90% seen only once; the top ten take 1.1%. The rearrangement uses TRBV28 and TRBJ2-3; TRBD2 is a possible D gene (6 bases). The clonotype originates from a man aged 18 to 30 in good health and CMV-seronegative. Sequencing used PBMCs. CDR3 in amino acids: CASSFGRTITDTQYF. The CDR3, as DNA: TGTGCCAGCAGTTTTGGGAGGACAATCACAGATACGCAGTATTTT.